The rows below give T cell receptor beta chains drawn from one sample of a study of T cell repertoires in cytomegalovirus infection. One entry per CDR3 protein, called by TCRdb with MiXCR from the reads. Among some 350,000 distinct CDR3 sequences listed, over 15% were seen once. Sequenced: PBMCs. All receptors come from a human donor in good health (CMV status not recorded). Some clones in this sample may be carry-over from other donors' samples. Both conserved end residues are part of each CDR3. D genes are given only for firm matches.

CASSLGGTGSHGYTF	TRBD1	TRBV19	15
CASSLAQRGELFF	.	TRBV7-2	13
CASRPGTPNTEAFF	.	TRBV11-2	14
CASTRAITDTQYF	.	TRBV6-1	13
CASSQEGTVSSYEQYF	TRBD1	TRBV7-8	16
CSVTKGGGEKLFF	.	TRBV29-1	13
CASSPPDGLAGAYEQYF	TRBD2	TRBV7-9	17
CASRTSGRDTQYF	TRBD2	TRBV7-9	13
CASSFADRGQYEQYF	TRBD1	TRBV6-6	15
CSAREPTLTGYGYTF	.	TRBV20-1	15
CASSQGPWDTEAFF	.	TRBV7-2	14
CASTREGIWGYGYTF	.	TRBV19	15
CASSQDDFNTGELFF	.	TRBV23-1	15
CASSPTGAYGYTF	.	TRBV7-9	13
CASSLELTAQPFF	.	TRBV7-2	13
CASRLLYEQYF	.	TRBV6-1	11
CASSLDRPYQETQYF	.	TRBV5-4	15
CSASVSGSEADTQYF	.	TRBV20-1	15
CASSLGVLASTQYF	.	TRBV7-2	14
CATRPVGLYEQYF	.	TRBV6-5	13
CASSLTVINQPQHF	.	TRBV6-6	14
CASRHDRVYEQYF	TRBD1	TRBV7-6	13
CASQKDRFTDTQYF	TRBD1	TRBV2	14
CASIPITDTQYF	.	TRBV12-3/TRBV12-4	12
CASSPGTSGRLETQYF	TRBD2	TRBV7-2	16
CASSYSSGSSGNTIYF	.	TRBV6-5	16